Described below is a single T cell receptor beta chain sequence and its context. Its antigen remains unknown. CDR1 is GTSNPN and CDR2 is SVGIG in the germline V gene (reference sequence). V dropped 3 bases and J dropped 8 bases, with 22 bases sitting between them. CDR3 length equals 15 residues. The data stem from a study of immune evolution from preneoplasia to lung adenocarcinoma. Overall study findings and caveats: Later-stage lesions appeared to have more T cells, more diversity, less clonality.

Using immunoSEQ multiplex PCR, the repertoire was profiled, and TCRdb retains in-frame clones only, with some absent. The sample contains approximately 12,000 clones, 80% to 90% of which appear only once. Patient tissue came from resections in Japan or China, 2014–2017. Histologic diagnosis was independently verified by two lung pathologists. Premalignant or tumor cells were enriched by macro-dissection after pathologic assessment. The chain employs TRBV30 and TRBJ1-2; D gene ambiguous. The sequenced sample was FFPE invasive lung adenocarcinoma tissue. This TCR derives from a person aged 70 to 80 with invasive lung adenocarcinoma. This CDR3 reads CAWSFIDPRISGYTF. The CDR3 DNA is TGTGCCTGGAGCTTCATCGACCCCCGGATTTCGGGCTACACCTTC.